This T cell receptor (beta chain) was sequenced during a study of T-cell reconstitution after alpha-beta-depleted transplantation in children. Construction of the TCRbeta library involved unique molecular identifiers. MiXCR, run by TCRdb on the PCR reads, gives a single entry per CDR3 protein. The sample lists 350,000 to 500,000 distinct CDR3 sequences, roughly two fifths occurring once. A note on this clonotype: Its matching antigen is unknown.

Study observations and caveats: T-cell counts and diversity at one year following transplant were attributed mainly to newly produced T cells. At day 60, the high TCRbeta diversity found in some patients originated from recipient T cells and thymic progenitors that had survived. At around two months after transplant, the alpha-beta T cells were reportedly derived from several hundred expanded clones that came from non-depleted graft cells.

This clonotype originated in a girl aged 2 to 9 with aplastic anemia, due to receive a stem cell transplant. The sample in question was PBMCs, obtained before TCRalphabeta/CD19-depleted stem cell transplant.

For the CDR3, the DNA is TGTGCCAGCAGTTTATCCCTAAGGTCATCTAGCACAGATACGCAGTATTTT. Residues: CASSLSLRSSSTDTQYF. V usage is TRBV27 and J usage is TRBJ2-3; D is uncertain. Germline CDR1 and CDR2: MNHEY and SMNVEV (reference sequence). CDR3 length: 17 amino acids. V was pared by 0 bases and J by 0 bases, with 13 bases between.